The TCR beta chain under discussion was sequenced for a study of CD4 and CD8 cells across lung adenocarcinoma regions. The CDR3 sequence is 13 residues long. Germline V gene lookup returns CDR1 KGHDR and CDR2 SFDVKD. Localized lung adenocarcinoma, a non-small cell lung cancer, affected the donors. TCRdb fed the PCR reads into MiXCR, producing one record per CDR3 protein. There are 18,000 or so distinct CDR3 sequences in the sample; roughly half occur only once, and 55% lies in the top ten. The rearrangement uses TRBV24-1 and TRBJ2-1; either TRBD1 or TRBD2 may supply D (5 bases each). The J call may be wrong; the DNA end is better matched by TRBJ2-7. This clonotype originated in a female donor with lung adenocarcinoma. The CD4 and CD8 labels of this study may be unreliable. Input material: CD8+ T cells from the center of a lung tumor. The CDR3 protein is CATSEVGGGEQYF. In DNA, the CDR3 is TGTGCCACCAGTGAAGTCGGTGGGGGCGAGCAGTACTTC.